This T cell receptor beta chain was recovered during a study of blood T cell repertoires in COVID-19. Across the whole study: PBMCs, B-cell-depleted T cells, or T cells were the source of the cDNA or gDNA that made up the material.

The germline V gene encodes CDR1 MGHRA and CDR2 YSYEKL. Trimming cost V 4 bases and J 1 base, with 7 bases left between them. The CDR3 contains 13 residues. Authors' methods: Reference gene primer amplification gave nucleated cell count estimates. Data came from immunoSEQ multiplex PCR; TCRdb stores just in-frame clones and leaves some out. For V, J and clone size, that table is used; D and trimming come from the DNA. The sample consists of approximately 150,000 clones, about 79% of them appearing once. This chain connects TRBV4-1 to TRBJ1-1, with D maybe TRBD1 (6 bases). The sequencing sample was made of PBMCs or T cells enriched from blood (not recorded which). The source of this sequence is a man in his forties or fifties who had recovered from COVID-19. DNA of the CDR3: TGCGCCAGCAGCCGACAGGAGAACACTGAAGCTTTCTTT. It specifies CASSRQENTEAFF.